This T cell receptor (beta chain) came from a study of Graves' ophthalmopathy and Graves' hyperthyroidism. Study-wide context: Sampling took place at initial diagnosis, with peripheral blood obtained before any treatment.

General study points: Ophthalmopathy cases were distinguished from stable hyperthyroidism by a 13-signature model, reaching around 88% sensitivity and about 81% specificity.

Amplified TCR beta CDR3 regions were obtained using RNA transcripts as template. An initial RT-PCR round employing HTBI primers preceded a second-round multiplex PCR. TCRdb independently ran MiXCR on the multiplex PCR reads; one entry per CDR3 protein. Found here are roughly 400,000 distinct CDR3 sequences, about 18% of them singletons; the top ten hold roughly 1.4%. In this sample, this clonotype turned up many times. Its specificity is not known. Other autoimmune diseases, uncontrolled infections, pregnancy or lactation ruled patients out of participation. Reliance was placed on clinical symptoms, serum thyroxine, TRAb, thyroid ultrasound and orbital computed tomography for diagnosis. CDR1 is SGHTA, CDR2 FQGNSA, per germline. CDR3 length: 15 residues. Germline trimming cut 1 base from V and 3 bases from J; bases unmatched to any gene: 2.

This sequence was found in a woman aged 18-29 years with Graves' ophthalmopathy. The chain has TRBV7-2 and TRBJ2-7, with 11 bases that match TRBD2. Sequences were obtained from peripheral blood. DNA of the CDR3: TGTGCCAGCAGCTTAGTAGCGGGAGGGCGCTACGAGCAGTACTTC. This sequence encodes CASSLVAGGRYEQYF.